Detailed here is one TCR beta chain. This clone's antigen is unknown. Base-call qualities are not available, and no considerably larger clone is one nucleotide away. The sample comes from a study of blood T cell repertoires in COVID-19 (dated by TCRdb to the early 2020s). The study in broad terms: Samples covering the acute and convalescent phases of COVID-19 were provided by collaborators in the United States, Italy and Spain. The material from the prospective study consisted of cDNA or gDNA derived from T cells, B-cell-depleted T cells, or PBMCs. Subjects who had been exposed to COVID-19, were actively infected with it, or had recovered from it provided the deeply sampled blood TCRbeta repertoires that made up the dataset. The repertoires were released in a freely available public database meant as a resource for research on the immune response to SARS-CoV-2. Samples were obtained from the ongoing ImmuneRACE study (first 160 participants) and from over a thousand subjects provided by 6 global collaborators. The sample metadata nearly always contained a de-identified subject ID, COVID-19 status, age in years and sex. HLA class I and class II types, where available, came from metadata supplied by the sample provider rather than from assay-based typing.

The collaborating institutions used their own protocols to collect whole blood in K2EDTA tubes. For TCRbeta analysis, collaborators shipped samples in one of three forms: frozen whole blood, isolated PBMCs, or DNA extracted from either of those sample types. Paper-wide results and their limitations: The amount of clinical and demographic metadata varied by source and participant and was provided uncurated.

TCRbeta CDR3 regions were amplified from genomic DNA by means of the immunoSEQ Assay, a bias-controlled multiplex PCR. The source study handled its data this way. The number of nucleated cells in each sample was estimated by amplification of reference gene primers within the assay. To quantify the absolute abundance of each unique TCRbeta CDR3 rearrangement, sequence reads were collapsed and filtered. Productive Simpson clonality was computed per sample as the square root of Simpson's diversity index over productive rearrangements. The table comes from immuneACCESS by way of TCRdb, which keeps in-frame sequences with V and J called. Part of the clones is missing from these tables; in studies checked, under half for an unresolved V gene and the rest for unknown reasons. D and trimming were read from the DNA, whereas the V and J calls and clone size are those reported in that table. This sample is represented by 210,000 or so clones; 70% to 90% of them were singletons. The ten largest clonotypes hold 6.5% to 9% of the sample.

The origin of this receptor is a woman between 45 and 65 years old with active or convalescent COVID-19. The specimen was peripheral blood.

The CDR3 protein sequence reads: CASRGDRNTEAFF. Read as DNA, the sequence is TGTGCCAGCAGGGGGGACAGGAACACTGAAGCTTTCTTT. Recombination joined TRBV2 with TRBJ1-1; a stretch of 7 junction bases matches TRBD1. The germline V gene encodes CDR1 SNHLY and CDR2 FYNNEI. V trim: 6 bases; J trim: 1 base; unmatched bases: 2. The CDR3 has 13 amino acids, counting the end cysteine and phenylalanine. Only the CDR3 part of the read is kept: 39 bases, read in frame from the first base.